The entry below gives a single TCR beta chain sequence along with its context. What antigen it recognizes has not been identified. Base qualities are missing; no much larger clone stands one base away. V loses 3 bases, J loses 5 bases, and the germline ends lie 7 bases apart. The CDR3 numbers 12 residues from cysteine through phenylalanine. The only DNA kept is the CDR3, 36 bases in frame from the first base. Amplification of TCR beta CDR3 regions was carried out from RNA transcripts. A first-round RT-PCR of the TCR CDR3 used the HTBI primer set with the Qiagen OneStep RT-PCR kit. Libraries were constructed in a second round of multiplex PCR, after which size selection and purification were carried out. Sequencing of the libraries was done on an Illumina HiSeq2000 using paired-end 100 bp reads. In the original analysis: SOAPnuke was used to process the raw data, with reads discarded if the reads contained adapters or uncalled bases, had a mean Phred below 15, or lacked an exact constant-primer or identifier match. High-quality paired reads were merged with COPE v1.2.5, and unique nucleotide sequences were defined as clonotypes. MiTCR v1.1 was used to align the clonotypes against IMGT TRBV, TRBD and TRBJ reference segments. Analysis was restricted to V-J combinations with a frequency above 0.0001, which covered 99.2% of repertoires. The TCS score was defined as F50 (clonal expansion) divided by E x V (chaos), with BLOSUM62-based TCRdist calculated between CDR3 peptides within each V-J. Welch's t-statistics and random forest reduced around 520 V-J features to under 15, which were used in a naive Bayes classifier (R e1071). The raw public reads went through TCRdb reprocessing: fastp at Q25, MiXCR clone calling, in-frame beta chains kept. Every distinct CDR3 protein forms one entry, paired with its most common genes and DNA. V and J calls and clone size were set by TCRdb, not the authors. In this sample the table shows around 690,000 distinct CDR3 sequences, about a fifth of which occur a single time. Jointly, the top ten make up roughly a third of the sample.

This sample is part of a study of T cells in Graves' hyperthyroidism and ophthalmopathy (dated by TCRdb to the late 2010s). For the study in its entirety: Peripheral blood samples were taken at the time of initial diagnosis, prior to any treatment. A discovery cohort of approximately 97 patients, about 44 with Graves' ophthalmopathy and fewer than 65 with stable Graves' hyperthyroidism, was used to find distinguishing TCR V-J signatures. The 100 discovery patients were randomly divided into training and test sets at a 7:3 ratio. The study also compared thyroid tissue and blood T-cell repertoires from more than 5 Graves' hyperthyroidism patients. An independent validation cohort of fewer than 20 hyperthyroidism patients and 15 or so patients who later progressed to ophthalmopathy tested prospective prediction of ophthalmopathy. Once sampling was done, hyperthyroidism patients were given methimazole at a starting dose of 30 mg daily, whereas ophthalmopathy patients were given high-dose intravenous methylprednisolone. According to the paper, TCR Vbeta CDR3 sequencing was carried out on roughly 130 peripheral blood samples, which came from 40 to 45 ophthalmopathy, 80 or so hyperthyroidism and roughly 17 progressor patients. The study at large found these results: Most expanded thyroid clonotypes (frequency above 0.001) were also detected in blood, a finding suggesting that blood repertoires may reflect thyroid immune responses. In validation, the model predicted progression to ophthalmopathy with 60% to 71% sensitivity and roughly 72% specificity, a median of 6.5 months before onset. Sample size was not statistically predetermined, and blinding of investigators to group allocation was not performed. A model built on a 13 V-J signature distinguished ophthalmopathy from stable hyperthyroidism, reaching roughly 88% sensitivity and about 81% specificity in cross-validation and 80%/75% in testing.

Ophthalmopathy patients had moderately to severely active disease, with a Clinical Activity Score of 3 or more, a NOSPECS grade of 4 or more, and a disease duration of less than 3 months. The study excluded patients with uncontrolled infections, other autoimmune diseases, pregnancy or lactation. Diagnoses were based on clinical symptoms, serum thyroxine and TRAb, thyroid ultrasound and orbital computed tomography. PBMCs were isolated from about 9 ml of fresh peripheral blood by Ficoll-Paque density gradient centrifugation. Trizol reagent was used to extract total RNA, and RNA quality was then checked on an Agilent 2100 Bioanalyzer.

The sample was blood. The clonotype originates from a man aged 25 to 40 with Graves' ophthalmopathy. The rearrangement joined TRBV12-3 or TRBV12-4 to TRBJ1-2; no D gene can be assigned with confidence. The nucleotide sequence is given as TGTGCCAGCAGTTTTGGCAGTTATGGCTACACCTTC. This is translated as CASSFGSYGYTF.